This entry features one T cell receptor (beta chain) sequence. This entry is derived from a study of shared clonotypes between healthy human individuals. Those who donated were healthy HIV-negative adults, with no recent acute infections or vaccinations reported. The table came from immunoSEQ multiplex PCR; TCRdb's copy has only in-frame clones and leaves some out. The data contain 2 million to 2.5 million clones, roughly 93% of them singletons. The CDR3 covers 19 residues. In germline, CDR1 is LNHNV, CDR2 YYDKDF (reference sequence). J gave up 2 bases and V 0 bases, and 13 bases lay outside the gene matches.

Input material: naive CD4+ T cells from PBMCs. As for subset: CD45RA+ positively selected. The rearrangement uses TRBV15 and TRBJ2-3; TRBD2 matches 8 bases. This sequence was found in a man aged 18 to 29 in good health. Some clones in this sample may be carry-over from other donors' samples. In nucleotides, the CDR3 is TGTGCCACCAGCAGAGATAGACTAGCGACCTTACGGCCCACAGATACGCAGTATTTT. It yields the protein CATSRDRLATLRPTDTQYF.